This TCR beta chain was captured in a study of Graves' ophthalmopathy and Graves' hyperthyroidism. Study-wide points: Blood also contained most of the expanded thyroid clonotypes above 0.001 frequency. With less than 90% sensitivity and around 81% specificity, a 13-signature model separated ophthalmopathy from stable hyperthyroidism.

Germline V CDR1 and CDR2: MNHEY, SVGAGI. The CDR3 length is 16 residues. With V trimmed by 2 bases and J by 1 base, 5 bases remained unmatched. This clonotype came up a few times. No antigen is known for it. RNA transcripts were the template, and TCR beta CDR3 regions were amplified from them. After a first-round RT-PCR with HTBI primers, a second-round multiplex PCR was run. MiXCR, run by TCRdb on the multiplex PCR reads, gives a single entry per CDR3 protein. The table records approximately 380,000 distinct CDR3 sequences, around 20% of them present only once. Recruitment covered hyperthyroidism patients aged 18 to 65 whose new diagnosis was of under 2 months' duration. PBMCs were obtained from roughly 9 ml of fresh peripheral blood.

Sequencing was carried out using peripheral blood. The chain recombines TRBV6-5 with TRBJ1-1, with 9 bases that match TRBD1. The receptor's source is a woman aged 18-29 years with stable Graves' hyperthyroidism. CDR3 region: CASSYPMDRGNTEAFF. CDR3 coding DNA: TGTGCCAGCAGTTACCCGATGGACAGGGGGAACACTGAAGCTTTCTTT.